Each of the 4 T cell receptor beta chains below was sequenced from the same sample in a study of PD-1 blockade in classical Hodgkin lymphoma. All patients relapsed after autologous stem cell transplantation, and brentuximab vedotin exposure varied. Profiling relied on immunoSEQ multiplex PCR, and the TCRdb table lists in-frame clones only, not all of them. The sample has about 90,000 clones, 75% to 90% seen once; the top ten hold 9.5% to 12%. The sequenced sample was peripheral blood mononuclear cells (PBMCs), obtained before the second cycle of nivolumab. The receptors were sampled from a human donor with classical Hodgkin lymphoma.

V gene TRBV27 combines with J gene TRBJ1-4; 9 nucleotides align to TRBD1. Germline CDR1 and CDR2: MNHEY and SMNVEV (reference sequence). This CDR3 spans 14 amino acids. V lost 6 bases to trimming and J lost 7 bases; unmatched junction nucleotides: 6. CDR3 loop: CASSFRTGVEKLFF. The CDR3 DNA reads as TGTGCCAGCAGCTTTCGGACAGGGGTTGAAAAACTGTTTTTT.

The chain is built from TRBV4-2 and TRBJ1-1, with D possibly being TRBD1 (5 bases). With 2 bases removed from V and 5 bases from J, the gap between germline ends came to 12 bases. Germline CDR1 and CDR2: LGHNA and YNFKEQ. The CDR3 is made up of 14 amino acids. For the CDR3, the DNA is TGTGCCAGCAGCCAACGGGGCTCCGGGACTGAAGCTTTCTTT. Translation: CASSQRGSGTEAFF.

The chain joins TRBV14 to TRBJ1-5; TRBD1 might be the D (5 bases). The germline CDR1 and CDR2 sequences are SGHDN and FVKESK. CDR3 length: 16 amino acids. The V gene lost 4 bases and the J gene lost 3 bases, with 16 bases spanning the gap. Here the CDR3 reads CASSPVKGQSNQPQHF. Here the CDR3 DNA reads TGTGCCAGCAGCCCCGTGAAGGGGCAGTCCAATCAGCCCCAGCATTTT.

The chain joins TRBV5-6 to TRBJ1-6; 7 bases match TRBD1. The trim removed 1 base at V and 13 bases at J, leaving 14 bases unmatched. Germline V gene lookup returns CDR1 SGHDT and CDR2 YYEEEE. This CDR3 contains 16 residues. The CDR3 nucleotides are TGTGCCAGCAGCTTGTGGGTTTGGCAGGGGGGTTACCCCCTCCACTTT. This codes for CASSLWVWQGGYPLHF.